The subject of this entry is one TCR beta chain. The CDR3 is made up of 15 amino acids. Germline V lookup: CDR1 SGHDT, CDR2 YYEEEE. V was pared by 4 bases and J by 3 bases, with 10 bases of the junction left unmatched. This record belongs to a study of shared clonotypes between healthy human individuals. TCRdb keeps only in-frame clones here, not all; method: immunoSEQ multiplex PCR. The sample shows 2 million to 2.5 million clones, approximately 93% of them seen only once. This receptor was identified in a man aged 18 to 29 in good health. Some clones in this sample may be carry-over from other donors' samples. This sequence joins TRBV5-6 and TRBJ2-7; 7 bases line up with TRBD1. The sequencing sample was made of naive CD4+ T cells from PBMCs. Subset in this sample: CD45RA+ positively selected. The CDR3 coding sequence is TGTGCCAGCAGCCCCCTGGGGTCAGGGGGCTACGAGCAGTACTTC. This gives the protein CASSPLGSGGYEQYF.